Presented here are 4 T cell receptor beta chains from one specimen sequenced in a study of T cells in Graves' hyperthyroidism and ophthalmopathy. TCR beta CDR3 regions were amplified from RNA. RT-PCR in the first round (using the HTBI primer set) targeted the TCR CDR3. TCRdb reanalysed the multiplex PCR reads using MiXCR and keeps one entry per CDR3 protein. The sample consists of hundreds of thousands of distinct CDR3 sequences, 15% to 20% of them appearing once. Sequences were obtained from blood. These receptors were collected from a man aged 40-49 years with Graves' ophthalmopathy.

This sequence joins TRBV10-2 and TRBJ1-3, with 8 bases identical to TRBD1. Trimming at V came to 3 bases and at J to 4 bases, leaving 8 bases not matched to a gene. Germline CDR1 and CDR2: WSHSY and SAAADI. CDR3 length: 16 residues. The CDR3 sequence: CASSEIQGVVGNTIYF. The CDR3 bases are TGCGCCAGCAGTGAAATACAGGGGGTAGTCGGAAACACCATATATTTT.

With regard to this clonotype: The limits of the CDR3 on the DNA are not certain, so only TCRdb's listed CDR3 is given. CDR3 amino acids: CASSVAGGAEREYF. The J gene is TRBJ2-5, the V gene TRBV7-9; TRBD1 was called by the table and not checked on the DNA. Germline V gives CDR1 SEHNR, CDR2 FQNEAQ (reference sequence). The CDR3 sequence runs 14 residues, both termini included.

CDR3 loop: CSARAGMNTEAFF. Here the CDR3 DNA reads TGCAGTGCCAGGGCCGGGATGAACACTGAAGCTTTCTTT. This chain joins TRBV20-1 and TRBJ1-1, with D maybe TRBD1 (5 bases). The CDR3 is made up of 13 amino acids. Germline CDR1 DFQATT, CDR2 SNEGSKA (reference sequence). Trimming stripped 6 bases from V and 0 bases from J, with 11 bases between.

The CDR3 region is CASRTQRGNTEAFF. The CDR3 coding sequence is TGTGCCAGTAGGACCCAAAGGGGGAACACTGAAGCTTTCTTT. This chain joins TRBV19 and TRBJ1-1, with D possibly TRBD1 on 5 matching bases. The CDR3 runs to 14 residues. Trimming stripped 6 bases from V and 1 base from J, with 12 bases between. Looked up from germline, CDR1 is LNHDA and CDR2 is SQIVND (reference sequence).